What follows are 30 T cell receptor beta chains derived from one specimen sequenced in a study of graft-versus-host responses after intestinal transplantation (dated by TCRdb to about 2021). Receptors were amplified or captured by the immunoSEQ multiplex PCR assay. TCRdb holds this immuneACCESS table with in-frame rearrangements only. Some clones are missing; in checked studies, unresolved V genes explain under half, and the rest has no known cause. This sample lists about 110,000 clones; roughly 95% were detected once. Clones ranked in the top ten supply around 0.49% of the sample. No antigens are known for them. The time point label, as the study defines it: cells obtained before transplantation from donor or recipient. The sample here was unstimulated CD8+ T cells sorted from spleen or lymph node cells, taken before intestinal transplant. Receptors originate from a human donor who received an intestinal transplant.

The rearrangement joins TRBV30 to TRBJ2-1, with 7 bases aligning to TRBD2. With 0 bases clipped from V and 5 bases from J, the junction kept 16 bases outside the gene matches. The CDR3 is 18 amino acids. CDR1 is GTSNPN and CDR2 is SVGIG in the germline V gene (reference sequence). Here the CDR3 reads CAWSVIVREVPKDNEQFF. The CDR3 DNA reads as TGTGCCTGGAGTGTAATTGTACGGGAGGTTCCTAAGGACAATGAGCAGTTCTTC.

This chain links TRBV6-5 with TRBJ2-5; 10 bases map to TRBD1. Trimming took 5 bases from V and 1 from J; bases not matched to a gene: 4. This CDR3 spans 15 amino acids. Germline V gene data show CDR1 as MNHEY and CDR2 as SVGAGI. CDR3 DNA sequence: TGTGCCAGCAGTGGGACAGGGGCCTTCCAAGAGACCCAGTACTTC. Its translation is CASSGTGAFQETQYF.

This rearrangement joins TRBV27 to TRBJ2-6, with 7 bases aligning to TRBD2. This CDR3 comprises 16 residues. Germline lookup yields CDR1 MNHEY and CDR2 SMNVEV (reference sequence). V dropped 1 base and J dropped 4; count of bases not matched to a gene: 4. CDR3 sequence (DNA): TGTGCCAGCAGTTTATGGGGAGGGGCCGGGGCCAACGTCCTGACTTTC. It encodes CASSLWGGAGANVLTF.

The chain couples TRBV11-2 to TRBJ1-3; the D gene is possibly TRBD1 (5 bases). CDR3 length equals 14 residues. With 0 bases removed from V and 9 bases from J, the gap between germline ends came to 12 bases. Germline V gives CDR1 SGHAT, CDR2 FQNNGV. The CDR3 protein is CASSLDYGGGTIYF. The CDR3 DNA sequence: TGTGCCAGCAGCTTAGATTATGGGGGTGGCACCATATATTTT.

The gene calls are TRBV11-2 and TRBJ1-4; D is undetermined. This CDR3 region has 15 residues. Germline V lookup: CDR1 SGHAT, CDR2 FQNNGV. Trimming stripped 5 bases from V and 3 bases from J, with 13 bases between. CDR3 nucleotides: TGTGCCAGCAGCCCCCCCACAGCTTCTAATGAAAAACTGTTTTTT. Translating gives CASSPPTASNEKLFF.

This sequence joins TRBV9 and TRBJ2-1; the match to TRBD2 covers 10 bases. In germline, CDR1 is SGDLS, CDR2 YYNGEE. The CDR3 is 15 amino acids. The J segment lost 4 bases and the V segment lost 4 bases, leaving 5 bases of the junction unmatched. Here the CDR3 DNA reads TGTGCCAGCAGCCCCCGGACTAGCGGATACAATGAGCAGTTCTTC. Protein: CASSPRTSGYNEQFF.

The chain employs TRBV30 and TRBJ1-4, with 8 bases that match TRBD1. Losses at the gene ends were 3 bases for V and 5 bases for J; bases not matched to a gene: 2. Germline V gene data show CDR1 as GTSNPN and CDR2 as SVGIG (reference sequence). The CDR3 length is 13 residues. The CDR3, as DNA: TGTGCCTGGAGAACAGGGGGGAATGAAAAACTGTTTTTT. This sequence encodes CAWRTGGNEKLFF.

The rearrangement links TRBV11-2 to TRBJ2-3, with unresolved D. Germline V gene lookup returns CDR1 SGHAT and CDR2 FQNNGV. Trimming pared 2 bases from V and 2 bases from J, leaving 11 bases between. CDR3 length equals 15 residues. CDR3 region: CASSLRARHTDTQYF. The CDR3 DNA follows: TGTGCCAGCAGCTTACGGGCCCGCCACACAGATACGCAGTATTTT.

This chain connects TRBV28 to TRBJ2-1; 7 bases agree with TRBD2. The CDR3 is 14 amino acids. Germline CDR1 MDHEN, CDR2 SYDVKM. The V segment lost 5 bases and the J segment 7 bases; nucleotides outside the gene matches: 8. In DNA form, the CDR3 reads TGTGCCAGCAGTAGGGACGGGAGGTCGAATGAGCAGTTCTTC. Its translation is CASSRDGRSNEQFF.

The J gene is TRBJ2-3, the V gene TRBV2; D unresolved. The CDR3 totals 14 residues. Germline CDR1 SNHLY, CDR2 FYNNEI. Trimming left V 3 bases short and J 8 bases short, with 15 bases between. The CDR3 nucleotides read TGTGCCAGCAGTGAGCCATCCGAGTTGGGTACGCAGTATTTT. It yields the protein CASSEPSELGTQYF.

The chain recombines TRBV7-8 with TRBJ2-2, with D possibly TRBD1 on 5 matching bases. The germline gives CDR1 SGHVS, CDR2 FQNEAQ. CDR3 length: 15 residues. Trimming stripped 1 base from V and 6 bases from J, with 12 bases between. In DNA, the CDR3 is TGTGCCAGCAGCTTAGACAGGCCGGCCCCCGGGGAGCTGTTTTTT. This translates into CASSLDRPAPGELFF.

The chain joins TRBV2 to TRBJ2-1; tentative D call: TRBD2 (5 bases). Trimming cost V 5 bases and J 3 bases, with 11 bases left between them. The CDR3 runs to 14 residues. The germline CDR1 and CDR2 sequences are SNHLY and FYNNEI. This chain's CDR3 is CASSRDYNYNEQFF. The DNA of the CDR3 is TGTGCCAGCAGTCGAGACTACAACTACAATGAGCAGTTCTTC.

This chain connects TRBV29-1 to TRBJ2-7; maybe TRBD2 (6 bases). V lost 6 bases to trimming and J lost 5 bases, with 20 bases between them. CDR3 size: 14 residues. Germline loops: CDR1 SQVTM, CDR2 ANQGSEA. The CDR3 DNA reads TGCAGCGTCGGGAGCTCGGGAAGTCAGGACGAGCAGTACTTC. It encodes CSVGSSGSQDEQYF.

This chain links TRBV13 with TRBJ2-3; 9 bases align to TRBD2. The V gene's germline CDR1 is PRHDT and CDR2 FYEKMQ (reference sequence). The V and J ends lost 5 bases and 5 bases, in that order; junction bases with no gene match: 11. The CDR3 loop spans 16 amino acids. CDR3 nucleotide sequence: TGTGCCAGCAGCGGAAAACAGCGGGAGGTCGTAGATACGCAGTATTTT. Amino acid sequence: CASSGKQREVVDTQYF.

The chain joins TRBV7-9 to TRBJ2-5; D ambiguous. Trimming removed 4 bases from V and 5 bases from J, with 14 bases in between. Germline CDR1 SEHNR, CDR2 FQNEAQ (reference sequence). The CDR3 has 14 residues. In DNA form, the CDR3 reads TGTGCCAGCAGCTCCGCGCTTCTTTGGGAGACCCAGTACTTC. The encoded protein is CASSSALLWETQYF.

The chain employs TRBV5-4 and TRBJ1-2; D gene unclear. The CDR3 totals 14 residues. Deletions cut 4 bases from V and 4 bases from J, with 14 bases between. Germline CDR1 SGHNT, CDR2 YYREEE (reference sequence). The DNA of the CDR3 is TGTGCCAGCAGCGATACCGCTTCTGGCTATGGCTACACCTTC. Encoded protein: CASSDTASGYGYTF.

The chain employs TRBV7-9 and TRBJ2-1, with 8 bases aligning to TRBD2. The CDR3 contains 15 residues. Unmatched junction bases numbered 4, after V lost 5 bases and J lost 1 base. CDR1 is SEHNR, CDR2 FQNEAQ, per germline (reference sequence). CDR3 region: CASSQAGASYNEQFF. CDR3 nucleotide sequence: TGTGCCAGCAGCCAAGCGGGAGCATCCTACAATGAGCAGTTCTTC.

V and J are TRBV11-2 and TRBJ2-5, with D unresolved. Germline-derived CDR1 and CDR2 are SGHAT and FQNNGV. The V and J ends lost 5 bases and 7 bases respectively, with 14 bases between them. The length of the CDR3 is 13 residues. CDR3 bases: TGTGCCAGCAGCCCGACACCATCGGGGACCCAGTACTTC. Translated: CASSPTPSGTQYF.

This sequence joins TRBV4-2 and TRBJ2-7, with no clear D. Germline lookup yields CDR1 LGHNA and CDR2 YNFKEQ. This CDR3 is built from 14 residues. V lost 0 bases and J 3 bases, leaving 9 bases between the germline ends. Written as DNA, the CDR3 is TGTGCCAGCAGCCAAGATGTCTCCTACTACGAGCAGTACTTC. This translates into CASSQDVSYYEQYF.

The chain links TRBV7-8 to TRBJ2-2, with D possibly being TRBD2 (5 bases). Germline V lookup: CDR1 SGHVS, CDR2 FQNEAQ. Trimming cost V 8 bases and J 1 base, with 14 bases left between them. The CDR3 covers 15 residues. The CDR3 DNA follows: TGTGCCAGCGCCCCCGGGGTCCTGAACACCGGGGAGCTGTTTTTT. Its protein is CASAPGVLNTGELFF.

This chain joins TRBV7-9 and TRBJ2-5; tentative D call: TRBD2 (6 bases). Germline V lookup: CDR1 SEHNR, CDR2 FQNEAQ (reference sequence). Trimming removed 2 bases from V and 5 bases from J, with 18 bases in between. This CDR3 is 16 amino acids long. As DNA, the CDR3 is TGTGCCAGCAGCTTATTACTAGCAGGCCTCTTGGAGACCCAGTACTTC. Its protein product is CASSLLLAGLLETQYF. Filled out from reference TRBV7-9 and TRBJ2-5, the complete variable domain reads DTGVSQNPRHKITKRGQNVTFRCDPISEHNRLYWYRQTLGQGPEFLTYFQNEAQLEKSRLLSDRFSAERPKGSFSTLEIQRTEQGDSAMYLCASSLLLAGLLETQYFGPGTRLLVL.

This chain joins TRBV19 and TRBJ2-1; a weak D match, TRBD1 (5 bases). Trimming removed 8 bases from V and 3 bases from J, with 8 bases in between. This CDR3 spans 12 amino acids. The germline V gene has CDR1 LNHDA and CDR2 SQIVND (reference sequence). The DNA for the CDR3 is TGTGCCAGTGGGGCAGTCTACAATGAGCAGTTCTTC. Protein product: CASGAVYNEQFF.

The V call is TRBV19, the J call TRBJ2-7, with TRBD2 as a possible D gene (6 bases). CDR3 length: 14 residues. CDR1 is LNHDA, CDR2 SQIVND, per germline (reference sequence). Trimming shortened V by 10 bases and J by 3 bases, and 19 bases separated the two germline ends. Here the CDR3 reads CANPPGGLYYEQYF. The DNA of the CDR3 is TGTGCCAACCCGCCTGGGGGACTCTACTACGAGCAGTACTTC.

CDR3 amino acids: CASSPDSFYGYTF. For the CDR3, the DNA is TGTGCCAGCAGCCCGGACAGCTTCTATGGCTACACCTTC. V is TRBV11-2 and J is TRBJ1-2, with D possibly being TRBD1 (6 bases). There are 13 residues in the CDR3. CDR1 and CDR2 from the germline V gene are SGHAT and FQNNGV. The V and J ends lost 5 bases and 4 bases respectively, with 11 bases between them.

This clone was detected once. The chain employs TRBV29-1 and TRBJ2-2; D unresolved. V lost 2 bases, J lost 1 base, and 8 bases lay in between. There are 14 residues in the CDR3. Germline V CDR1 and CDR2: SQVTM, ANQGSEA. Here the CDR3 reads CSVEFGVNTGELFF. The CDR3 DNA reads as TGCAGCGTTGAATTTGGTGTGAACACCGGGGAGCTGTTTTTT.

This clone was found once. This chain uses TRBV4-1 with TRBJ2-5; no reliable D call. This CDR3 contains 17 residues. In germline, CDR1 is MGHRA, CDR2 YSYEKL. V lost 0 bases to trimming and J lost 5 bases, with 19 bases between them. This CDR3 is CASSQDSFSVPGETQYF. In nucleotides, the CDR3 is TGCGCCAGCAGCCAAGACTCTTTCAGCGTTCCAGGCGAGACCCAGTACTTC.

This rearrangement joins TRBV9 to TRBJ2-5; 9 bases line up with TRBD2. CDR3 size: 15 residues. Germline V CDR1 and CDR2: SGDLS, YYNGEE. Losses at the gene ends were 4 bases for V and 1 base for J; bases not matched to a gene: 5. The CDR3: CASSPSGALQETQYF. CDR3 DNA: TGTGCCAGCAGCCCTAGCGGGGCCCTCCAAGAGACCCAGTACTTC.

The V gene is TRBV7-2, the J gene TRBJ2-5; D remains unclear. The J call may not be correct, given that the DNA end is closer to TRBJ2-7. The CDR3 is made up of 15 amino acids. CDR1 and CDR2 (germline): SGHTA, FQGNSA. CDR3 loop: CASSLARSVDYEQYF. The CDR3 DNA reads as TGTGCCAGCAGCTTAGCGCGAAGTGTCGACTACGAGCAGTACTTC.

The CDR3: CASSYSGSQFYEQYF. As DNA, the CDR3 is TGTGCCAGCAGTTATAGCGGGAGCCAATTCTACGAGCAGTACTTC. The V call is TRBV27, the J call TRBJ2-7; 9 bases are shared with TRBD2. Losses at the gene ends were 4 bases for V and 3 bases for J; bases not matched to a gene: 7. The CDR3 has 15 residues. Per the germline V gene, CDR1 is MNHEY and CDR2 is SMNVEV (reference sequence).

The CDR3 is CASSLDGTLYF. As DNA, the CDR3 is TGTGCCAGCAGCTTAGACGGGACACTGTACTTC. The chain combines TRBV13 with TRBJ2-5; possible D gene TRBD1, 6 bases. V was shortened by 1 base and J by 13 bases, with 10 bases between the two germline ends. Germline assignment: CDR1 PRHDT and CDR2 FYEKMQ (reference sequence). This CDR3 contains 11 residues.